This TCR beta chain was sequenced for a study of blood T cells in healthy people across ages. This CDR3 region has 12 residues. Germline V gene sequence: CDR1 SGHTA, CDR2 FQGNSA. This clonotype was detected only a few times. The authors ran a second PCR of about 6 to 11 cycles using a sample-barcoded 5' primer and a J-beta primer mix. Tagging of each cDNA molecule was performed by a template-switch adaptor with 12 random nucleotides. MiXCR, applied by TCRdb to the 5' RACE reads, yields one record per CDR3 protein. The data hold approximately 600,000 distinct CDR3 sequences, with 45% to 65% observed a single time.

Material for sequencing was blood. J is TRBJ2-4 and V is TRBV7-2; 7 bases are shared with TRBD2. The better agreement between TRBJ2-7 and the DNA end casts doubt on the J call. The source is a man between 60 and 70 years old in good health. CDR3 amino acids: CASSRTRYEQYF. In DNA, the CDR3 is TGTGCCAGCAGTCGGACTAGATACGAGCAGTACTTC.